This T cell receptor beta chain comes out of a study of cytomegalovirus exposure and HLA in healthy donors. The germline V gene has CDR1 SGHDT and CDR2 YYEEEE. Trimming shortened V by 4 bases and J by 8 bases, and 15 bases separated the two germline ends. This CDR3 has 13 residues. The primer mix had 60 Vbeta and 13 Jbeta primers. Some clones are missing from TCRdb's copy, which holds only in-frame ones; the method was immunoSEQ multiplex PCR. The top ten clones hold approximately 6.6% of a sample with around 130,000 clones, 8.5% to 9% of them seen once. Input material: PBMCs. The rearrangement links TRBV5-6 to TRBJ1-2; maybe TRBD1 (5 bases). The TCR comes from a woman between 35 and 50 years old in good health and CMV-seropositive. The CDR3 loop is CASSLSRVGGYTF. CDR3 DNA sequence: TGTGCCAGCAGCCTTAGCAGGGTAGGGGGCTACACCTTC.